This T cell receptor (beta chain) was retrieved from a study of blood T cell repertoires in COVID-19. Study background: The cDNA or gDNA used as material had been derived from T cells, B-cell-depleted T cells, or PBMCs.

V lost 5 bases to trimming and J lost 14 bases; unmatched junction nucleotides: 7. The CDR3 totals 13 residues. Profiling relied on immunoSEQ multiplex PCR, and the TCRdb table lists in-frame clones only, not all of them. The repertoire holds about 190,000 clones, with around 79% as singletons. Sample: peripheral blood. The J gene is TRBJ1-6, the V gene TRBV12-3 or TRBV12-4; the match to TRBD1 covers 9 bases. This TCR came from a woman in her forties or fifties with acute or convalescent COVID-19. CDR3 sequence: CASSPGQGLTLHF. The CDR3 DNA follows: TGTGCCAGCAGTCCAGGACAGGGGCTCACCCTCCACTTT.